Presented here are 5 T cell receptor beta chains from one specimen sequenced in a study of cytomegalovirus exposure and HLA in healthy donors. The primer mix had 60 Vbeta and 13 Jbeta primers. The repertoire was sequenced with immunoSEQ multiplex PCR; TCRdb's copy has only in-frame clones and lacks some. The sample has 150,000 or so clones, 65% to 75% seen once; the top ten hold 1.5%. Sequenced sample: PBMCs. These receptor sequences come from a girl aged 10-17 years in good health and CMV-seronegative.

The chain combines TRBV5-1 with TRBJ1-1; D may be TRBD1 (6 bases). The CDR3 has 15 residues. The V gene lost 6 bases and the J gene lost 4 bases, with 19 bases spanning the gap. Germline lookup yields CDR1 SGHRS and CDR2 YFSETQ. CDR3 sequence reads: CASTEVAGASTEAFF. The CDR3 DNA reads TGCGCCAGCACGGAGGTGGCGGGGGCGTCCACTGAAGCTTTCTTT.

The chain links TRBV29-1 to TRBJ2-1; 10 bases are shared with TRBD2. Germline trimming cut 4 bases from V and 5 bases from J; bases unmatched to any gene: 5. The CDR3 contains 14 residues. The V gene's germline CDR1 is SQVTM and CDR2 ANQGSEA. CDR3 in amino acids: CSVGGTSANNEQFF. The CDR3 nucleotides are TGCAGCGTTGGGGGGACTAGCGCCAACAATGAGCAGTTCTTC.

The V and J genes are TRBV21-1 and TRBJ2-7; TRBD2 is taken as the D call from the table, unchecked against the DNA. TRBV21-1 is a known pseudogene. There are 17 residues in the CDR3. The CDR3 DNA reads as TGTGCCAGCAGCAAAGCGCTTTCGGGGGGGGGCTCCTACGAGCAGTACTTC. Protein sequence: CASSKALSGGGSYEQYF.

The chain couples TRBV5-1 to TRBJ2-2, with D perhaps matching TRBD2 (6 bases). Germline V gene lookup returns CDR1 SGHRS and CDR2 YFSETQ. This CDR3 spans 16 amino acids. Trimming took off 4 bases at V and 4 bases at J, with 17 bases between the two ends. The CDR3 nucleotides read TGCGCCAGCAGCCCCGGAGGGGAGTGGCGCACCGGGGAGCTGTTTTTT. Encoded protein: CASSPGGEWRTGELFF.

The genes are TRBV18 and TRBJ2-2; 10 nucleotides align to TRBD1. V lost 0 bases to trimming and J lost 5 bases; unmatched junction nucleotides: 6. The CDR3 consists of 17 residues. CDR1 is KGHSH, CDR2 LQKENI, per germline. The CDR3 loop reads CASSPPSTGGDTGELFF. The CDR3 DNA is TGTGCCAGCTCACCACCTTCGACAGGGGGCGATACCGGGGAGCTGTTTTTT.